A selection of T cell receptor beta chains follows, all from one sample in a study of read filtering for tumor transcriptome and immune sequencing. TCRdb re-called the reads with MiXCR, one entry per CDR3 protein. Of 20,000 or so distinct CDR3 sequences in the sample, roughly 23% are singletons; the top ten hold about 51%. The sample taken for sequencing was a population of CD138-negative cells sorted from bone marrow. Receptors originate from a donor at least 40 years old with multiple myeloma. CDR3s include the opening cysteine and the closing phenylalanine or tryptophan. D genes are given only for firm matches. Where a row states a size, it is once, few, many or the class of an expanded clone; other rows omit it.

d_call clone_size j_call v_call cdr3_aa cdr3_nt
NA many TRBJ2-7 TRBV11-2 CASSLVSYEQYF TGTGCCAGCAGCTTAGTCTCATACGAGCAGTACTTC
TRBD2 many TRBJ2-1 TRBV27 CASSTSGGGSYNEQFF TGTGCCAGCAGTACTAGCGGGGGGGGATCCTACAATGAGCAGTTCTTC
NA many TRBJ2-3 TRBV29-1 CSVVPGILADTQYF TGCAGCGTTGTACCAGGGATCCTCGCAGATACGCAGTATTTT
NA many TRBJ2-1 TRBV11-3 CASSLGGYNEQFF TGTGCCAGCAGCTTAGGCGGATACAATGAGCAGTTCTTC
NA many TRBJ1-1 TRBV7-9 CASSPHRARMNTEAFF TGTGCCAGCAGCCCCCACAGGGCTCGGATGAACACTGAAGCTTTCTTT
NA NA TRBJ2-3 TRBV7-6 CASSFSQDTQYF TGTGCCAGCAGCTTTAGCCAAGATACGCAGTATTTT
NA few TRBJ2-5 TRBV4-2 CASSLPDPAETQYF TGTGCCAGCAGCCTCCCGGACCCGGCGGAGACCCAGTACTTC
NA few TRBJ1-5 TRBV6-1 CASSPDTGRLQPQHF TGTGCCAGCAGTCCCGATACAGGCCGCCTCCAGCCCCAGCATTTT
NA NA TRBJ2-3 TRBV25-1 CASGESRGTTDTQYF TGTGCCAGCGGTGAATCAAGGGGGACCACAGATACGCAGTATTTT
NA NA TRBJ2-3 TRBV10-1 CASSESSTTTDTQYF TGCGCCAGCAGTGAGTCGTCGACAACTACAGATACGCAGTATTTT
TRBD1 many TRBJ2-5 TRBV20-1 CSAGQGQETQYF TGCAGTGCTGGACAGGGTCAAGAGACCCAGTACTTC
NA many TRBJ2-7 TRBV2 CASSPDTPSGEQYF TGTGCCAGCAGCCCAGACACCCCTTCTGGGGAGCAGTACTTC
NA many TRBJ2-2 TRBV3-1 CASSQYLETGELFF TGTGCCAGCAGCCAATACCTAGAAACCGGGGAGCTGTTTTTT
NA NA TRBJ2-5 TRBV7-2 CASSLAIGHGGEIQYF TGTGCCAGCAGCTTAGCCATAGGACACGGAGGGGAGATCCAGTACTTC
NA medium-sized TRBJ2-7 TRBV14 CASSLIQGNYEQYF TGTGCCAGCAGCCTTATCCAGGGAAACTACGAGCAGTACTTC
TRBD1 few TRBJ1-5 TRBV20-1 CSARGEGQDRYSNQPQHF TGCAGTGCTCGGGGGGAGGGACAGGACCGATATAGCAATCAGCCCCAGCATTTT
NA NA TRBJ1-4 TRBV6-5 CASSYSMGAKNEKLFF TGTGCCAGCAGTTACTCGATGGGGGCGAAAAATGAAAAACTGTTTTTT
NA many TRBJ1-1 TRBV29-1 CSVGLPGYYTEAFF TGCAGCGTTGGGTTACCAGGGTACTACACTGAAGCTTTCTTT
TRBD1 NA TRBJ2-2 TRBV20-1 CSARTGANTGELFF TGCAGTGCCAGGACAGGAGCGAACACCGGGGAGCTGTTTTTT
NA many TRBJ2-1 TRBV6-5 CASSPGTVGLDEQFF TGTGCCAGCAGTCCTGGTACAGTAGGGTTGGATGAGCAGTTCTTC
TRBD1 many TRBJ1-6 TRBV30 CAWRRVQGNSPLHF TGTGCCTGGAGGAGGGTACAGGGGAATTCACCCCTCCACTTT
NA many TRBJ1-1 TRBV2 CASTQDGDTEAFF TGTGCCAGCACCCAGGACGGGGACACTGAAGCTTTCTTT
TRBD1 few TRBJ2-1 TRBV5-5 CASSPGTGDYNEQFF TGTGCCAGCAGCCCCGGGACAGGGGATTACAATGAGCAGTTCTTC
NA many TRBJ2-5 TRBV2 CASRQGRQETQYF TGTGCCAGCAGACAGGGACGGCAAGAGACCCAGTACTTC
NA many TRBJ1-5 TRBV9 CASSVGQGPNQPQHF TGTGCCAGCAGCGTAGGCCAGGGGCCAAATCAGCCCCAGCATTTT
NA many TRBJ2-3 TRBV6-5 CASSQSTDTQYF TGTGCCAGCAGTCAGAGCACAGATACGCAGTATTTT
NA many TRBJ1-5 TRBV5-5 CASSLAEQGGYSNQPQHF TGTGCCAGCAGCTTGGCCGAACAGGGAGGGTATAGCAATCAGCCCCAGCATTTT
NA many TRBJ1-1 TRBV6-5 CASSYSAALNTEAFF TGTGCCAGCAGTTACTCGGCGGCACTGAACACTGAAGCTTTCTTT
NA many TRBJ1-4 TRBV5-5 CASSLVGGGEKLFF TGTGCCAGCAGCTTGGTCGGCGGTGGGGAAAAACTGTTTTTT
TRBD1 many TRBJ2-5 TRBV6-4 CASSAGTGGDETQYF TGTGCCAGCAGTGCTGGGACAGGGGGCGATGAGACCCAGTACTTC
TRBD2 NA TRBJ2-7 TRBV5-1 CASSLRAGGPVGEQYF TGCGCCAGCAGCTTGAGAGCGGGGGGGCCCGTAGGCGAGCAGTACTTC
TRBD2 many TRBJ2-3 TRBV5-1 CASSFGTTSTDTQYF TGCGCCAGCAGCTTTGGGACTACTAGCACAGATACGCAGTATTTT
TRBD1 many TRBJ1-6 TRBV20-1 CSGQGQGSPLHF TGCAGTGGACAGGGGCAAGGTTCACCCCTCCACTTT
NA many TRBJ1-1 TRBV6-5 CASSPGRAEAFF TGTGCCAGCAGTCCGGGCCGGGCTGAAGCTTTCTTT
TRBD1 many TRBJ1-4 TRBV15 CATSSRQGATNEKLFF TGTGCCACCAGCAGCAGACAGGGAGCAACTAATGAAAAACTGTTTTTT
NA many TRBJ2-3 TRBV5-6 CASRTTVGTDTQYF TGTGCCAGCCGCACAACGGTAGGCACAGATACGCAGTATTTT
TRBD2 few TRBJ2-1 TRBV20-1 CSARALAGGPQAQFF TGCAGTGCTAGAGCGCTAGCGGGGGGCCCCCAGGCGCAGTTCTTC
NA many TRBJ2-3 TRBV6-6 CASSYSPQTSTDTQYF TGTGCCAGCAGTTACTCGCCCCAGACTAGCACAGATACGCAGTATTTT
NA NA TRBJ1-5 TRBV20-1 CSAYDMVVDQPQHF TGCAGTGCTTATGACATGGTGGTTGATCAGCCCCAGCATTTT
NA NA TRBJ1-1 TRBV18 CASSSRLAENTEAFF TGTGCCAGCTCTTCCAGGCTGGCCGAGAACACTGAAGCTTTCTTT
NA few TRBJ1-4 TRBV19 CASRNSGTNEKLFF TGTGCCAGTAGGAATAGCGGAACTAATGAAAAACTGTTTTTT
NA many TRBJ2-3 TRBV20-1 CSARITDTQYF TGCAGTGCACGGATCACAGATACGCAGTATTTT
NA many TRBJ2-7 TRBV6-5 CAIKEFPSSYEQYF TGTGCCATCAAGGAGTTCCCGAGCTCCTACGAGCAGTACTTC
TRBD1 NA TRBJ1-4 TRBV9 CASSVSTGGRVNEKLFF TGTGCCAGCAGCGTGTCGACAGGGGGCAGGGTTAATGAAAAACTGTTTTTT
TRBD1 few TRBJ2-5 TRBV7-9 CASSFRQGIPQETQYF TGTGCCAGCAGCTTTCGACAGGGTATCCCCCAAGAGACCCAGTACTTC
NA many TRBJ2-7 TRBV20-1 CSASLAYEQYF TGCAGTGCTAGTCTCGCCTACGAGCAGTACTTC
NA many TRBJ2-5 TRBV20-1 CSARDGAGTETQYF TGCAGTGCTAGAGATGGGGCAGGAACCGAGACCCAGTACTTC
NA many TRBJ2-2 TRBV27 CASTDTGETGELFF TGTGCCAGCACCGACACGGGGGAAACCGGGGAGCTGTTTTTT
NA many TRBJ1-6 TRBV15 CATSFREDSPLHF TGTGCCACCAGCTTCAGGGAGGATTCACCCCTCCACTTT
NA NA TRBJ2-7 TRBV3-1 CASSQGPDSSYEQYF TGTGCCAGCAGCCAAGGACCCGACAGCTCCTACGAGCAGTACTTC
NA many TRBJ2-1 TRBV28 CASRRGLISYNEQFF TGTGCCAGCAGGCGGGGACTTATCTCCTACAATGAGCAGTTCTTC
NA many TRBJ1-4 TRBV3-1 CASSQGAQTNEKLFF TGTGCCAGCAGCCAAGGAGCCCAAACTAATGAAAAACTGTTTTTT